This TCR beta chain was found in a study of shared clonotypes between healthy human individuals. Whole-study results and caveats: The researchers took only blood, and tissue repertoires probably look different.

The protocol was immunoSEQ multiplex PCR, while the TCRdb copy is restricted to in-frame clones and leaves out a portion. The sample includes around 2.3 million clones, approximately 96% seen only once; the top ten take approximately 0.13%. Concerning this clone: As yet, its antigen is unknown.

The germline gives CDR1 SGHRS, CDR2 YFSETQ. Trimming removed 5 bases from V and 4 bases from J; junction bases left unmatched: 10. The CDR3 spans 16 residues. The rearrangement joins TRBV5-1 to TRBJ2-7; TRBD2 aligns across 12 bases. The receptor was isolated from a man aged 18-30 years in good health. The specimen was naive CD4+ T cells sorted from blood. Stated subset: CD45RA+ positively selected. In DNA, the CDR3 is TGCGCCAGCAGTCAGACCTCCGGGACTAGCGGGTACGAGCAGTACTTC. It is translated as CASSQTSGTSGYEQYF.